This passage covers 22 T cell receptor beta chains from one sample sequenced in a study of T cells after yellow fever vaccination (dated 2019 in TCRdb). The treatment or condition label, read with the paper, signifies: live attenuated yellow fever vaccine strain. Libraries were made using 5' RACE. Sequencing was carried out with an Illumina HiSeq 2500. TCRdb passed the public sequencing reads through fastp at Q25 and MiXCR, retaining productive beta sequences. Duplicate CDR3 protein sequences are folded into a single record with the most common DNA and genes. The sample data list about 140,000 distinct CDR3 sequences, and around 7.7% of these were observed just once. Approximately 0.78% of the sample belongs to the ten largest clones. The source material was CD4+ T cells sorted from PBMCs, sampled 5 days after the yellow fever booster vaccination. The origin of the receptors is a man between 25 and 39 years old who received the YFV17D yellow fever vaccine.

About this clonotype: A single base separates this from a much larger clone, so it may be a read error. This chain connects TRBV20-1 to TRBJ2-7, with D hard to call. The CDR3 is made up of 12 amino acids. Trimming left V 2 bases short and J 0 bases short, with 5 bases between. CDR1 is DFQATT and CDR2 is SNEGSKA in the germline V gene (reference sequence). CDR3 residues: CSARLGSYEQYF. In DNA form, the CDR3 reads TGCAGTGCTAGATTGGGCTCCTACGAGCAGTACTTC.

This clonotype was detected many times. The chain has TRBV7-2 and TRBJ1-2, with unresolved D. There are 14 residues in the CDR3. Germline CDR1 and CDR2: SGHTA and FQGNSA. V lost 5 bases, J lost 0 bases, and 10 bases lay in between. CDR3 loop: CASSKQQTNYGYTF. CDR3 nucleotide sequence: TGTGCCAGCAGCAAACAACAGACTAACTATGGCTACACCTTC.

The sample holds many counts of this clonotype. The chain combines TRBV28 with TRBJ2-7; TRBD2 is a possible D gene (5 bases). Germline V gives CDR1 MDHEN, CDR2 SYDVKM. The CDR3 extends over 14 amino acids. Deletions cut 1 base from V and 2 bases from J, with 9 bases between. The CDR3 loop reads CASSLYSGTYEQYF. The CDR3 nucleotides are TGTGCCAGCAGTTTATATTCGGGGACCTACGAGCAGTACTTC.

This clonotype was detected ten times or more. The chain is built from TRBV20-1 and TRBJ2-7; 7 bases are shared with TRBD2. The CDR3 runs 14 residues. Per germline, CDR1 DFQATT and CDR2 SNEGSKA (reference sequence). The chain's CDR3 is CSALSGISSYEQYF. The CDR3 DNA reads TGCAGCGCCCTAAGCGGGATCAGCTCCTACGAGCAGTACTTC.

This clonotype was counted ten times or more. This sequence joins TRBV7-2 and TRBJ1-5; no firm D call. The V gene's germline CDR1 is SGHTA and CDR2 FQGNSA. This CDR3 has 13 residues. Trimming shortened V by 8 bases and J by 4 bases, and 12 bases separated the two germline ends. The CDR3 DNA follows: TGTGCCAGCGATCTAACGGGGAATCAGCCCCAGCATTTT. This codes for CASDLTGNQPQHF.

The chain is built from TRBV10-3 and TRBJ2-1; D is undetermined. CDR3 length: 12 amino acids. Germline V CDR1 and CDR2: ENHRY, SYGVKD. The V end was cut by 2 bases, the J end by 4 bases, with 3 bases between. DNA of the CDR3: TGTGCCATCAGTGAGCCGTACAATGAGCAGTTCTTC. It translates to CAISEPYNEQFF.

This clonotype was counted many times. The chain couples TRBV27 to TRBJ2-1; D is possibly TRBD1 (5 bases). This CDR3 has 14 residues. CDR1 and CDR2 (germline): MNHEY, SMNVEV (reference sequence). The ends were cut back, 1 base at V and 7 bases at J, with 11 bases in the middle. CDR3 residues: CASSLWLGRNEQFF. CDR3 sequence (DNA): TGTGCCAGCAGTTTATGGCTGGGGCGTAATGAGCAGTTCTTC.

At least ten counts were recorded for this clonotype. The V call is TRBV5-1, the J call TRBJ2-5; maybe TRBD1 (6 bases). V was shortened by 5 bases and J by 2 bases, with 10 bases between the two germline ends. Germline CDR1 SGHRS, CDR2 YFSETQ. This CDR3 contains 13 residues. The CDR3 DNA reads as TGCGCCAGCAGAACAGGGACGCAAGAGACCCAGTACTTC. Translated, it gives CASRTGTQETQYF.

The table lists this clonotype with many counts. V usage is TRBV7-2 and J usage is TRBJ2-5; 7 nucleotides agree with TRBD1. CDR1 is SGHTA and CDR2 is FQGNSA in the germline V gene. This CDR3 has 15 residues. Unmatched junction bases numbered 8, after V lost 5 bases and J lost 2 bases. The CDR3 coding sequence is TGTGCCAGCAGCCTAACCGGGACAGTACAAGAGACCCAGTACTTC. Protein sequence: CASSLTGTVQETQYF.

In its sample, this clonotype was seen many times. The rearrangement joins TRBV7-8 to TRBJ1-6; 12 nucleotides match TRBD1. This CDR3 is 17 amino acids long. V dropped 5 bases and J dropped 7; count of bases not matched to a gene: 9. Per the germline V gene, CDR1 is SGHVS and CDR2 is FQNEAQ. CDR3 protein: CASSPPGQGARNSPLHF. As DNA, the CDR3 is TGTGCCAGCAGCCCCCCGGGACAGGGGGCGCGAAATTCACCCCTCCACTTT.

This clonotype was picked up many times. J is TRBJ2-5 and V is TRBV7-8; D is unclear. In germline, CDR1 is SGHVS, CDR2 FQNEAQ. Deletions cut 2 bases from V and 7 bases from J, with 14 bases between. CDR3 length: 14 residues. The CDR3 DNA reads as TGTGCCAGCAGCTTATCTAGATCCGACGGGACCCAGTACTTC. Amino acid sequence: CASSLSRSDGTQYF.

This clonotype was detected ten times or more. The V and J genes are TRBV7-9 and TRBJ2-7; D may be TRBD1 or TRBD2 (5 bases each). Trimming took 5 bases from V and 6 from J, leaving 20 bases between them. The CDR3 runs 15 residues. Per germline, CDR1 SEHNR and CDR2 FQNEAQ (reference sequence). This CDR3 is CASSGSRGKAIEQYF. As DNA, the CDR3 is TGTGCCAGCAGCGGAAGTCGGGGCAAAGCAATCGAGCAGTACTTC. Variable domain in full (rest from reference TRBV7-9 and TRBJ2-7): DTGVSQNPRHKITKRGQNVTFRCDPISEHNRLYWYRQTLGQGPEFLTYFQNEAQLEKSRLLSDRFSAERPKGSFSTLEIQRTEQGDSAMYLCASSGSRGKAIEQYFGPGTRLTVT.

Many counts were recorded for this clonotype. The chain recombines TRBV20-1 with TRBJ2-3; 8 bases line up with TRBD2. V trimming: 6 bases; J trimming: 3 bases; junction bases outside the gene matches: 5. CDR1 DFQATT and CDR2 SNEGSKA come from the germline V gene (reference sequence). There are 13 residues in the CDR3. The CDR3 protein is CSATGGPTDTQYF. The DNA of the CDR3 is TGCAGTGCCACGGGAGGGCCTACAGATACGCAGTATTTT.

Ten or more counts support this clonotype. The chain is built from TRBV12-3 or TRBV12-4 and TRBJ2-1; D remains unclear. V was trimmed by 1 base and J by 7 bases, leaving 2 bases between them. This CDR3 has 11 residues. This CDR3 is CASSLVNEQFF. The CDR3 DNA is TGTGCCAGCAGTTTAGTTAATGAGCAGTTCTTC.

This clonotype appeared many times. A read error may account for a junction end that differs from germline. The chain carries TRBV7-9 and TRBJ2-1, with 11 bases identical to TRBD2. This CDR3 region has 15 residues. The germline CDR1 and CDR2 sequences are SEHNR and FQNEAQ (reference sequence). In nucleotides, the CDR3 is TGTGCCAGCAGATTAGCGGGAGGGCCCCTAAATGAGCAGTTCTTC. It encodes CASRLAGGPLNEQFF.

About this clonotype itself: A much bigger clone sits one base away, suggesting this may be a read error. The V call is TRBV11-2, the J call TRBJ2-3; D is perhaps TRBD1 (6 bases). CDR3 length: 15 amino acids. Germline V gene lookup returns CDR1 SGHAT and CDR2 FQNNGV. The CDR3 spells CVSSPLGAGTDTQYF. DNA of the CDR3: TGTGTCAGCAGCCCACTGGGGGCAGGGACAGATACGCAGTATTTT.

This clonotype occurred many times. The V gene is TRBV20-1, the J gene TRBJ2-7; a weak D match, TRBD2 (6 bases). This CDR3 has 15 amino acids. V was trimmed by 1 base and J by 5 bases, leaving 18 bases between them. From germline, CDR1 is DFQATT and CDR2 SNEGSKA (reference sequence). CDR3 sequence: CSARARRELPDEQYF. CDR3 nucleotide sequence: TGCAGTGCTAGAGCACGGCGGGAACTACCGGACGAGCAGTACTTC.

J is TRBJ2-2 and V is TRBV5-4, with D possibly being TRBD1 (6 bases). V lost 0 bases and J lost 1, with 13 bases in between. Germline V gene lookup returns CDR1 SGHNT and CDR2 YYREEE (reference sequence). This CDR3 has 17 amino acids. The CDR3 region has the DNA TGTGCCAGCAGCTTGGTTGTCAGGACAGAGAACACCGGGGAGCTGTTTTTT. Protein: CASSLVVRTENTGELFF.

This clonotype was counted ten times or more. The V and J genes are TRBV4-3 and TRBJ1-3, with D possibly TRBD1 on 5 matching bases. Germline lookup yields CDR1 LGHNA and CDR2 YSLEER. V lost 0 bases and J 7 bases, leaving 13 bases between the germline ends. This CDR3 spans 15 amino acids. The CDR3 here is CASSQEGVSPNTIYF. The CDR3 DNA is TGCGCCAGCAGCCAAGAAGGGGTTTCTCCCAACACCATATATTTT.

This clonotype was observed a handful of times. This chain uses TRBV7-9 with TRBJ2-6; TRBD1 might be the D (5 bases). CDR3 length: 15 amino acids. Germline CDR1 is SEHNR and CDR2 is FQNEAQ (reference sequence). The V end lost 3 bases, the J end lost 0 bases, and 6 bases lay between the germline ends. DNA for the CDR3: TGTGCCAGCAGCTTGACAGACTCTGGGGCCAACGTCCTGACTTTC. The encoded protein is CASSLTDSGANVLTF.

This clonotype was seen ten or more times. V usage is TRBV28 and J usage is TRBJ2-1; D not certain. The V gene's germline CDR1 is MDHEN and CDR2 SYDVKM. This CDR3 spans 12 amino acids. Trimming pared 2 bases from V and 10 bases from J, leaving 9 bases between. CDR3 sequence reads: CASSLRVMEQFF. In DNA form, the CDR3 reads TGTGCCAGCAGTTTACGGGTAATGGAGCAGTTCTTC.

Ten or more counts support this clonotype. V is TRBV3-1 and J is TRBJ2-2, with TRBD2 identical over 7 bases. This CDR3 has 17 amino acids. Germline V lookup: CDR1 LGHDT, CDR2 YNNKEL (reference sequence). With 3 bases clipped from V and 0 bases from J, the junction kept 7 bases outside the gene matches. DNA for the CDR3: TGTGCCAGCAGCCAGGCCCGACTAGCAGCGAACACCGGGGAGCTGTTTTTT. As protein: CASSQARLAANTGELFF.